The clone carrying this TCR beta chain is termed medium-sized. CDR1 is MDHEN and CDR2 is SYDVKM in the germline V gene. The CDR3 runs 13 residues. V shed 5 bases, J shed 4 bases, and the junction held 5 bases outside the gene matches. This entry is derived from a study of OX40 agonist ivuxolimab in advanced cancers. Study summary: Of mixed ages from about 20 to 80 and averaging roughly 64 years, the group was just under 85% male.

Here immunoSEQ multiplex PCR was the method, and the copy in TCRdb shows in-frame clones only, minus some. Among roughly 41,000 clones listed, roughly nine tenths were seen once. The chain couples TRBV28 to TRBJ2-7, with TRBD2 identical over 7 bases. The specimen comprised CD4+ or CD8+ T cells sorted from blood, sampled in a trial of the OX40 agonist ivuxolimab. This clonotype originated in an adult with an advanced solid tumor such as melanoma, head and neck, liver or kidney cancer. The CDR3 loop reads CASSPTGGYEQYF. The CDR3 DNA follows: TGTGCCAGCAGTCCCACCGGGGGGTACGAGCAGTACTTC.